A single sample is the source of the 17 T cell receptor beta chains below, sequenced in a study of blood T cell repertoires in COVID-19. Here immunoSEQ multiplex PCR was the method, and the copy in TCRdb shows in-frame clones only, minus some. The sample lists approximately 90,000 clones; about three quarters were seen once. Sequenced sample: peripheral blood. The receptors stem from a woman of 80 years or more with acute or convalescent COVID-19.

This chain links TRBV27 with TRBJ1-2; D is uncertain. CDR3 size: 18 residues. The V end was cut by 3 bases, the J end by 5 bases, with 25 bases between. CDR1 MNHEY and CDR2 SMNVEV come from the germline V gene (reference sequence). CDR3 loop: CASSFRTLETFTSYGYTF. CDR3 DNA: TGTGCCAGCAGTTTTAGGACTTTAGAGACCTTTACTTCTTATGGCTACACCTTC.

This clone was seen a single time. Written as DNA, the CDR3 is TGTGCCAGCCTCGGCAGGGGAAATGAAAAACTGTTTTTT. Protein sequence: CASLGRGNEKLFF. V is TRBV27 and J is TRBJ1-4; possibly TRBD1 for D (6 bases). V was pared by 8 bases and J by 5 bases, with 12 bases between. Germline loops: CDR1 MNHEY, CDR2 SMNVEV (reference sequence). The CDR3 is 13 amino acids.

The chain recombines TRBV9 with TRBJ2-1; 11 bases fit TRBD2. J gave up 0 bases and V 0 bases, and 5 bases lay outside the gene matches. The CDR3 has 18 amino acids. CDR1 SGDLS and CDR2 YYNGEE come from the germline V gene. The CDR3 sequence: CASSVGGTSGFSYNEQFF. As DNA, the CDR3 is TGTGCCAGCAGCGTAGGAGGGACTAGCGGATTCTCCTACAATGAGCAGTTCTTC.

This chain connects TRBV7-2 to TRBJ1-1; 7 bases match TRBD1. Germline loops: CDR1 SGHTA, CDR2 FQGNSA. CDR3 length: 17 amino acids. Trimming took 5 bases from V and 1 from J; bases not matched to a gene: 13. The CDR3 coding sequence is TGTGCCAGCAGCAAAGGAACCTTAGGGGGCGGGAACACTGAAGCTTTCTTT. It yields the protein CASSKGTLGGGNTEAFF.

This clone was picked up one time. At the DNA level, this CDR3 is encoded by other sequences in the same sample as well. This chain links TRBV7-2 with TRBJ1-2; D is perhaps TRBD1 (5 bases). The CDR3 loop spans 14 amino acids. V lost 1 base and J lost 4, with 10 bases in between. The germline CDR1 and CDR2 sequences are SGHTA and FQGNSA. CDR3 sequence reads: CASSLGPGGYGYTF. The CDR3, as DNA: TGTGCCAGCAGCTTAGGGCCGGGGGGCTATGGCTACACCTTC.

This rearrangement joins TRBV15 to TRBJ2-3, with a tentative D call TRBD2 (6 bases). The CDR3 totals 17 residues. Trimming stripped 0 bases from V and 0 bases from J, with 13 bases between. Germline CDR1 LNHNV, CDR2 YYDKDF (reference sequence). CDR3 sequence (DNA): TGTGCCACCAGCAGAGATCGGAGGGGACTTAGCACAGATACGCAGTATTTT. Encoded protein: CATSRDRRGLSTDTQYF.

Comments on this clone: The same CDR3 arises from other DNA sequences in this sample as well. V is TRBV6-4 and J is TRBJ2-3; the match to TRBD2 covers 8 bases. Losses at the gene ends were 3 bases for V and 1 base for J; bases not matched to a gene: 0. The germline CDR1 and CDR2 sequences are MRHNA and SNTAGT. The length of the CDR3 is 14 residues. DNA of the CDR3: TGTGCCAGCAGTGAGCGGGGGGGCACAGATACGCAGTATTTT. It codes for CASSERGGTDTQYF.

V usage is TRBV5-1 and J usage is TRBJ1-1; 11 positions match TRBD1. CDR1 is SGHRS, CDR2 YFSETQ, per germline. The trim removed 4 bases at V and 6 bases at J, leaving 8 bases unmatched. This CDR3 contains 15 residues. The CDR3 nucleotides read TGCGCCAGCAGCCTAGGACAGGGGGCACACGCTGAAGCTTTCTTT. This sequence encodes CASSLGQGAHAEAFF.

The sample holds one count of this clone. J is TRBJ2-2 and V is TRBV7-6; 11 positions match TRBD2. Germline lookup yields CDR1 SGHVS and CDR2 FNYEAQ. Losses at the gene ends were 5 bases for V and 3 bases for J; bases not matched to a gene: 2. This CDR3 is 15 amino acids long. The DNA for the CDR3 is TGTGCCAGCAGCCTACTAGCGGGGGACACCGGGGAGCTGTTTTTT. Translating it yields CASSLLAGDTGELFF. Based on the CDR3 plus reference TRBV7-6 and TRBJ2-2, the full variable domain is GAGVSQSPRYKVTKRGQDVALRCDPISGHVSLYWYRQALGQGPEFLTYFNYEAQQDKSGLPNDRFSAERPEGSISTLTIQRTEQRDSAMYRCASSLLAGDTGELFFGEGSRLTVL.

The chain employs TRBV10-2 and TRBJ1-2, with D perhaps matching TRBD1 (5 bases). Germline assignment: CDR1 WSHSY and CDR2 SAAADI. CDR3 length equals 16 residues. V lost 3 bases and J 4 bases, leaving 18 bases between the germline ends. The CDR3 sequence: CASSEAGTGLLYGYTF. The CDR3 DNA is TGCGCCAGCAGTGAAGCAGGGACTGGGCTTCTCTATGGCTACACCTTC.

CDR3 protein: CASSLGDRAGGYTF. The CDR3 DNA reads as TGCGCCAGCAGCTTGGGAGACAGGGCTGGCGGCTACACCTTC. The rearrangement uses TRBV5-1 and TRBJ1-2; 7 positions agree with TRBD1. The CDR3 contains 14 residues. Germline V lookup: CDR1 SGHRS, CDR2 YFSETQ. V was pared by 0 bases and J by 8 bases, with 7 bases of the junction left unmatched.

The chain employs TRBV28 and TRBJ1-6; the D gene is possibly TRBD1 (6 bases). Germline V gene data show CDR1 as MDHEN and CDR2 as SYDVKM. The CDR3 extends over 15 amino acids. Trimming removed 3 bases at V and 11 bases at J, with 17 bases between. The CDR3, as DNA: TGTGCCAGCAGTTTTGGACAGCGAGAATGGACACCCCTCCACTTT. Protein: CASSFGQREWTPLHF.

The rearrangement links TRBV11-2 to TRBJ2-7, with D possibly being TRBD1 (5 bases). From germline, CDR1 is SGHAT and CDR2 FQNNGV. The CDR3 contains 15 residues. V was cut by 1 base and J by 3 bases, with 13 bases left in between. The CDR3 DNA reads as TGTGCCAGCAGCTTAGTTAGGGGTAAGGGCTACGAGCAGTACTTC. Translation: CASSLVRGKGYEQYF.

This clone has only one observation. The chain is built from TRBV30 and TRBJ1-6, with 8 bases that match TRBD1. Per the germline V gene, CDR1 is GTSNPN and CDR2 is SVGIG (reference sequence). This CDR3 comprises 13 residues. The trim removed 2 bases at V and 8 bases at J, leaving 2 bases unmatched. The DNA for the CDR3 is TGTGCCTGGAGTCCACAGGGGGATTCACCCCTCCACTTT. This codes for CAWSPQGDSPLHF.

The genes are TRBV2 and TRBJ1-1; TRBD1 agrees at 9 bases. Germline trimming cut 1 base from V and 5 bases from J; bases unmatched to any gene: 2. Germline CDR1 and CDR2: SNHLY and FYNNEI. This CDR3 is built from 14 residues. The CDR3 DNA sequence: TGTGCCAGCAGTGAAGTGACAGGGGGTACTGAAGCTTTCTTT. It codes for CASSEVTGGTEAFF.

In its sample, this clone was seen a few times. This chain joins TRBV20-1 and TRBJ1-1; 8 bases line up with TRBD1. There are 15 residues in the CDR3. CDR1 DFQATT and CDR2 SNEGSKA come from the germline V gene (reference sequence). Trimming cost V 3 bases and J 2 bases; bases outside gene matches: 8. The CDR3 DNA follows: TGCAGTGCTAGTACCCTGGGGACAGGTAACACTGAAGCTTTCTTT. Translated, it gives CSASTLGTGNTEAFF.

The V and J genes are TRBV7-2 and TRBJ2-1; 12 nucleotides line up with TRBD2. Germline V gene lookup returns CDR1 SGHTA and CDR2 FQGNSA. This CDR3 has 14 amino acids. V gave up 8 bases and J gave up 14 bases; unmatched junction bases: 13. CDR3 in DNA: TGTGCCAGCGGTACTAGCGGGGGGCCTCCTAAGGAGTTCTTC. Its protein is CASGTSGGPPKEFF.